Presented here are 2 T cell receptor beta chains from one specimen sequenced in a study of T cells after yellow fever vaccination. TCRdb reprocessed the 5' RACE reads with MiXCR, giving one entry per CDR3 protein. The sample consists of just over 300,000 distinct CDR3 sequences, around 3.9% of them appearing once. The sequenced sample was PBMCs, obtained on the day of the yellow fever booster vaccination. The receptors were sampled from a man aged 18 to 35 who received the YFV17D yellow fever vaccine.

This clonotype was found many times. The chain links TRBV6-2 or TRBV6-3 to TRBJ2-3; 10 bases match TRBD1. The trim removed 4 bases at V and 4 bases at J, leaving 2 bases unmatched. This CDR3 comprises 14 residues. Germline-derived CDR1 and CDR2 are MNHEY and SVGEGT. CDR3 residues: CASSFGQGADTQYF. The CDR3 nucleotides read TGTGCCAGCAGTTTTGGACAGGGGGCAGATACGCAGTATTTT.

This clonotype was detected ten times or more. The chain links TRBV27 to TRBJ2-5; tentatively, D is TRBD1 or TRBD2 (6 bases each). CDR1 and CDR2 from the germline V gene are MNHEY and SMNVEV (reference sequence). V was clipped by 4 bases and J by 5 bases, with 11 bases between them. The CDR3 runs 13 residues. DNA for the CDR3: TGTGCCAGCAGTTACGGGGGCCGGGAGACCCAGTACTTC. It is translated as CASSYGGRETQYF.